This T cell receptor (beta chain) was profiled in a study of breast tumors, draining lymph nodes, adjacent tissues. The sample holds many counts of this clonotype. CDR3 size: 14 residues. Looked up from germline, CDR1 is LGHNT and CDR2 is FRNRAP. V was pared by 4 bases and J by 5 bases, with 14 bases between. TCRdb analysed the multiplex PCR reads with MiXCR anew, one entry per CDR3 protein. This sample has about 230,000 distinct CDR3 sequences, with about 30% found just once. The lymph nodes were axillary draining lymph nodes from breast cancer patients. Sequenced material: axillary lymph node tissue. The genes are TRBV12-5 and TRBJ2-5; D possibly matches TRBD1 or TRBD2 (7 bases each). This sequence was found in a female donor with breast cancer. Some clones in this sample may be carry-over from other donors' samples. DNA of the CDR3: TGTGCTAGTGGTTCAGGGGGAGGGTTGGAGACCCAGTACTTC. Amino acid sequence: CASGSGGGLETQYF. Filled out from reference TRBV12-5 and TRBJ2-5, the complete variable domain reads DARVTQTPRHKVTEMGQEVTMRCQPILGHNTVFWYRQTMMQGLELLAYFRNRAPLDDSGMPKDRFSAEMPDATLATLKIQPSEPRDSAVYFCASGSGGGLETQYFGPGTRLLVL.